The present TCR beta chain was sequenced within a study of blood T cell repertoires in COVID-19. Study overall: Samples taken during acute and convalescent COVID-19 were collected in the United States, Italy and Spain. T cells, B-cell-depleted T cells, or PBMCs provided the cDNA or gDNA that served as material.

Germline CDR1 is MNHEY and CDR2 is SVGAGI. This CDR3 comprises 13 residues. V was cut by 6 bases and J by 8 bases, with 14 bases left in between. In the authors' workflow: Estimation of nucleated cell counts relied on the amplification of reference gene primers. Generated by immunoSEQ multiplex PCR, the TCRdb table keeps only in-frame clones and is missing some. V and J calls and clone size are as listed in that table; D and trimming were resolved from the DNA. The data contain roughly 75,000 clones, more than 75% of them singletons. The TCR comes from a woman in her 70s with acute or convalescent COVID-19. The V gene is TRBV6-5, the J gene TRBJ2-1; D unclear. Sequenced: peripheral blood. The CDR3 reads CASSRPGVDEQFF. The CDR3 DNA reads as TGTGCCAGCAGCCGCCCCGGTGTCGATGAGCAGTTCTTC.